This T cell receptor beta chain was recorded in a study of T cells in Graves' hyperthyroidism and ophthalmopathy. The sample holds one count of this clonotype. A read error may explain this, as a much larger clone is one base away. PBMCs were sourced from about 10 ml fresh peripheral blood. It was RNA transcripts that yielded the amplified TCR beta CDR3 regions. In the first-round RT-PCR of the TCR CDR3, the HTBI primer set was used. TCRdb re-analysed the multiplex PCR reads in MiXCR, keeping a single row per CDR3 protein. The sample holds roughly 300,000 distinct CDR3 sequences; 15% to 20% are singletons and the top ten take about 49%. The sample consisted of blood. This TCR was sampled from a woman aged 50 to 65 with Graves' hyperthyroidism.

Here the CDR3 reads CASSSNLFATEASF. The CDR3 nucleotides are TGTGCCAGCAGTTCCAACTTATTCGCGACTGAAGCTTCCTTT. The V and J genes are TRBV12-3 or TRBV12-4 and TRBJ1-1; D gene ambiguous. This CDR3 is built from 14 residues.